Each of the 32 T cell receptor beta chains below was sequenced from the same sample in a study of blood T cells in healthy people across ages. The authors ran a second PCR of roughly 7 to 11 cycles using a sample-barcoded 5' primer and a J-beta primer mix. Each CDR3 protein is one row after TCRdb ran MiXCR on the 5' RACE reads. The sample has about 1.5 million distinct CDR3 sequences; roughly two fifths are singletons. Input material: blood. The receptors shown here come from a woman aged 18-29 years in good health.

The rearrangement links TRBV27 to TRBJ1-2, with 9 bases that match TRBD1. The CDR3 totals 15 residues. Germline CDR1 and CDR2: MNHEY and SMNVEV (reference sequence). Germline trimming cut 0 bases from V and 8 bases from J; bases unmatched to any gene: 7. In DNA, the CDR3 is TGTGCCAGCAGTTTATCGGGGACAGGGTCGTTCGGCTACACCTTC. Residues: CASSLSGTGSFGYTF.

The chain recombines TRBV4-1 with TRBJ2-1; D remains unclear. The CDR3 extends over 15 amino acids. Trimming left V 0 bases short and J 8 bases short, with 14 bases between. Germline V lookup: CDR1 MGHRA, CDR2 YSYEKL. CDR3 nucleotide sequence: TGCGCCAGCAGCCAAGATATGGGCGGCTGGTATGAGCAGTTCTTC. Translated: CASSQDMGGWYEQFF.

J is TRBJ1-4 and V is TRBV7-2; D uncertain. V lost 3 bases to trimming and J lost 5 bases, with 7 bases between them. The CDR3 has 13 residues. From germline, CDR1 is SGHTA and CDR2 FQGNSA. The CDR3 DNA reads TGTGCCAGCAGCTTCTTCGAGAATGAAAAACTGTTTTTT. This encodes CASSFFENEKLFF.

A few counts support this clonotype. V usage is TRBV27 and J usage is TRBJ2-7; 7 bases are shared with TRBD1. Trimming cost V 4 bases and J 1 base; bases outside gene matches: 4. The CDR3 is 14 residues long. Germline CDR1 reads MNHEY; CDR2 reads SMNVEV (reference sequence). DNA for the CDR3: TGTGCCAGCAGTTATGGGGACAGTTCCTACGAGCAGTACTTC. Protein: CASSYGDSSYEQYF.

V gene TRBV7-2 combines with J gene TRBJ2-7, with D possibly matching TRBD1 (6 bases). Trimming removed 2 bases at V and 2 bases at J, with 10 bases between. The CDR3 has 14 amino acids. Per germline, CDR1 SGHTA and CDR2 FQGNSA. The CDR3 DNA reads TGTGCCAGCAGCTTATACAGGGCCGCCTACGAGCAGTACTTC. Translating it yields CASSLYRAAYEQYF. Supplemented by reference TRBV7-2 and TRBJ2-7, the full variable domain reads GAGVSQSPSNKVTEKGKDVELRCDPISGHTALYWYRQSLGQGLEFLIYFQGNSAPDKSGLPSDRFSAERTGGSVSTLTIQRTQQEDSAVYLCASSLYRAAYEQYFGPGTRLTVT.

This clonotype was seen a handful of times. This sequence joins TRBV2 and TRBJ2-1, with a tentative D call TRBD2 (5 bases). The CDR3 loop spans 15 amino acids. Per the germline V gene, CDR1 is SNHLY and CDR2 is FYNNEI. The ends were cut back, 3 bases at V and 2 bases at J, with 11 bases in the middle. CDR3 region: CASSEEAVTYNEQFF. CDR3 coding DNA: TGTGCCAGCAGTGAGGAAGCGGTCACCTACAATGAGCAGTTCTTC.

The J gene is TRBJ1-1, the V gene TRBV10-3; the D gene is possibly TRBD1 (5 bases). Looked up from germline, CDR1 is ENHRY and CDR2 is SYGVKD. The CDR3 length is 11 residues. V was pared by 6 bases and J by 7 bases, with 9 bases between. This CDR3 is CAIRGTGEAFF. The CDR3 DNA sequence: TGTGCCATCAGGGGGACCGGTGAAGCTTTCTTT.

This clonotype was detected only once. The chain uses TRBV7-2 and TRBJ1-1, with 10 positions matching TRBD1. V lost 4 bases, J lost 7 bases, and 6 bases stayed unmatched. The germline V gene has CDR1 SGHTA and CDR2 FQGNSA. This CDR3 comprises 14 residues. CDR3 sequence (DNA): TGTGCCAGCAGCTCCGACAGGGGGCGAGGTGAAGCTTTCTTT. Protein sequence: CASSSDRGRGEAFF. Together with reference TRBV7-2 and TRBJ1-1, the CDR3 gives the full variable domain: GAGVSQSPSNKVTEKGKDVELRCDPISGHTALYWYRQSLGQGLEFLIYFQGNSAPDKSGLPSDRFSAERTGGSVSTLTIQRTQQEDSAVYLCASSSDRGRGEAFFGQGTRLTVV.

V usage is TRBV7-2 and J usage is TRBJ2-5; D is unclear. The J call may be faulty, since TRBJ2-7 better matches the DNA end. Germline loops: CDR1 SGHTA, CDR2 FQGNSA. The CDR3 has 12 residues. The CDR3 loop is CASSGSYSEQYF. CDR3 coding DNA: TGTGCCAGCAGCGGTTCATATAGCGAGCAGTACTTC.

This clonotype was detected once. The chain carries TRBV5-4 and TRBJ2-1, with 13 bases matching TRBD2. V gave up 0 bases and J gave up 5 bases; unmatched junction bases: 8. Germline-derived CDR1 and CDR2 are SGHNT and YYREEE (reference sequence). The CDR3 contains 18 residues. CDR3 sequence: CASSLAPGLAGANNEQFF. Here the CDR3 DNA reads TGTGCCAGCAGCTTGGCCCCCGGACTAGCGGGGGCCAACAATGAGCAGTTCTTC.

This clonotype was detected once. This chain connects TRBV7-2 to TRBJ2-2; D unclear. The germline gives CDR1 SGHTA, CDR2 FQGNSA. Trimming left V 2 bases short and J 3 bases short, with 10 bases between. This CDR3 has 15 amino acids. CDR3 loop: CASSLQQVYTGELFF. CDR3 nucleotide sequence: TGTGCCAGCAGCTTACAGCAGGTTTACACCGGGGAGCTGTTTTTT.

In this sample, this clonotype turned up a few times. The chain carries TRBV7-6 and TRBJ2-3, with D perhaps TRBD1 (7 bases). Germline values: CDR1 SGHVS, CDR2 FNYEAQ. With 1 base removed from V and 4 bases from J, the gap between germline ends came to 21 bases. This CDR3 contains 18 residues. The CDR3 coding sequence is TGTGCCAGCAGCTTAGGGAGCGGAGGGGGCGCCGTCTCAGATACGCAGTATTTT. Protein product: CASSLGSGGGAVSDTQYF.

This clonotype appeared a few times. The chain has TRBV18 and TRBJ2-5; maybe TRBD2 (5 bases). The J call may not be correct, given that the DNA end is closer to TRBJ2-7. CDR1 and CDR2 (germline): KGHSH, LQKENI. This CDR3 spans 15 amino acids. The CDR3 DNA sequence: TGTGCCAGCTCACCAGCCAAGACGGCGGGCTACGAGCAGTACTTC. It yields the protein CASSPAKTAGYEQYF.

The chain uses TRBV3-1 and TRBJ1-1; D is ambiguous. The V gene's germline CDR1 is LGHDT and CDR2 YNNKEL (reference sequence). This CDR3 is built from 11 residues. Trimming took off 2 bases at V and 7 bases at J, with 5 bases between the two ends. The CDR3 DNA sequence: TGTGCCAGCAGCCAAACCCATGAAGCTTTCTTT. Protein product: CASSQTHEAFF.

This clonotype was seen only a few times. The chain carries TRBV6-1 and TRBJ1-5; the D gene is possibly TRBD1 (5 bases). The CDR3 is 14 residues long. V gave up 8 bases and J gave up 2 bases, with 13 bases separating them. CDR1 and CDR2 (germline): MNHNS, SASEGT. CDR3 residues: CASGGGAGNQPQHF. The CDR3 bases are TGTGCCAGCGGAGGTGGGGCCGGCAATCAGCCCCAGCATTTT.

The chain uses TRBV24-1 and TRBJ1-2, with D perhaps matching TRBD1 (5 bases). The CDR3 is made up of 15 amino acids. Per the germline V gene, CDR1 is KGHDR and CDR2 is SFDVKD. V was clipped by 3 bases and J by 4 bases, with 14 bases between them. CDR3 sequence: CATSDDSGTPYGYTF. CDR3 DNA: TGTGCCACCAGTGATGACTCCGGGACCCCCTATGGCTACACCTTC.

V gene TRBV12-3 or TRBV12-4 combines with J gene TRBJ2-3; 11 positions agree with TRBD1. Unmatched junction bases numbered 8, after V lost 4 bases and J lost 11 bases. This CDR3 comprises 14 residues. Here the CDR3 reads CASSWTGGADVQYF. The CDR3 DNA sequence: TGTGCCAGCAGTTGGACAGGGGGCGCAGATGTGCAGTATTTT.

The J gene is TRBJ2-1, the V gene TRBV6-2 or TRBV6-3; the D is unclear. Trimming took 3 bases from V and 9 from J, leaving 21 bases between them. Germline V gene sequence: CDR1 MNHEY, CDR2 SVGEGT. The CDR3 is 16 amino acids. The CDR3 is CASSYLGTLWIIEQFF. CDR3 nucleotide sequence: TGTGCCAGCAGTTATTTAGGCACCCTTTGGATTATTGAGCAGTTCTTC.

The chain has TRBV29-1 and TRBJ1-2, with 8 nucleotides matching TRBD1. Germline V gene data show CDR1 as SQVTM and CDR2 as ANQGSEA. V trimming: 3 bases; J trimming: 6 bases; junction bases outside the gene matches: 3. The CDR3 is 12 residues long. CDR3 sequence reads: CSVEKGQDGYTF. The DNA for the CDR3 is TGCAGCGTTGAGAAGGGACAGGATGGCTACACCTTC.

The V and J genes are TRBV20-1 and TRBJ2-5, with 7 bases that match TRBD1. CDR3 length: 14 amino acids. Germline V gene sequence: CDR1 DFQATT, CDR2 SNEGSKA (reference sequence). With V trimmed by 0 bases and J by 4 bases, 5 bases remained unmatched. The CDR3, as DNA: TGCAGTGCTAGAGAACAGGGGTCCCGAGAGACCCAGTACTTC. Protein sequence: CSAREQGSRETQYF.

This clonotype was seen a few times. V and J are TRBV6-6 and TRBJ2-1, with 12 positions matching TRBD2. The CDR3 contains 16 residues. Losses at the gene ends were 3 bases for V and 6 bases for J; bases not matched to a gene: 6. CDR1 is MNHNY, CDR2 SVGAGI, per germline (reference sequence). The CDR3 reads CASSYGGLAGSNEQFF. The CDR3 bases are TGTGCCAGCAGTTATGGGGGACTAGCGGGTAGCAATGAGCAGTTCTTC.

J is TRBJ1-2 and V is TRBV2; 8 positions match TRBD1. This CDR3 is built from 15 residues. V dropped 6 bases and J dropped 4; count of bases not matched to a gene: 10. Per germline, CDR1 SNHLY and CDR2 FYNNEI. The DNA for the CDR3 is TGTGCCAGCAGCCAGGACAGGGAATCTGCCTATGGCTACACCTTC. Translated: CASSQDRESAYGYTF.

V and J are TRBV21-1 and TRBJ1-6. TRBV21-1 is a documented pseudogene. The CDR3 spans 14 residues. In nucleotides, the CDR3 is TGTGCCAGCAGCAAAGGACCTCGCGGTTCACCCCTCCACTTT. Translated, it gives CASSKGPRGSPLHF.

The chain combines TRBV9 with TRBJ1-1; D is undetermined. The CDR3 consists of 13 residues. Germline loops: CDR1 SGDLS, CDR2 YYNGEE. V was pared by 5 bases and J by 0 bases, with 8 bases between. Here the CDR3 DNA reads TGTGCCAGCAGTGTGGACGTGAACACTGAAGCTTTCTTT. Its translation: CASSVDVNTEAFF.

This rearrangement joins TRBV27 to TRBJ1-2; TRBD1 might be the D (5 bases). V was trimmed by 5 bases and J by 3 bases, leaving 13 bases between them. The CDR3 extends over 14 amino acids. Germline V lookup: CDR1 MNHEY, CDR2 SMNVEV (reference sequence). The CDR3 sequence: CASSPQGIDYGYTF. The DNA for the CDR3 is TGTGCCAGCAGTCCGCAGGGAATTGACTATGGCTACACCTTC.

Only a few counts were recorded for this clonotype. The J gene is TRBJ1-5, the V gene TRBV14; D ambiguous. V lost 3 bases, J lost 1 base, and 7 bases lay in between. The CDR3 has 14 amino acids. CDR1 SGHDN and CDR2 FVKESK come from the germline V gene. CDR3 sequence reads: CASSQLGSNQPQHF. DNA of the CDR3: TGTGCCAGCAGCCAGCTGGGAAGCAATCAGCCCCAGCATTTT. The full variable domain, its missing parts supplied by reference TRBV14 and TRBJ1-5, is EAGVTQFPSHSVIEKGQTVTLRCDPISGHDNLYWYRRVMGKEIKFLLHFVKESKQDESGMPNNRFLAERTGGTYSTLKVQPAELEDSGVYFCASSQLGSNQPQHFGDGTRLSIL.

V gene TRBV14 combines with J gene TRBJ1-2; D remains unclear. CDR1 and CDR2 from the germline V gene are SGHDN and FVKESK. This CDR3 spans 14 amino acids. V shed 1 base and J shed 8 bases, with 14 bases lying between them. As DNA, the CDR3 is TGTGCCAGCAGCCAAGGGGGTTCTATCTGGGGCTACACCTTC. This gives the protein CASSQGGSIWGYTF.

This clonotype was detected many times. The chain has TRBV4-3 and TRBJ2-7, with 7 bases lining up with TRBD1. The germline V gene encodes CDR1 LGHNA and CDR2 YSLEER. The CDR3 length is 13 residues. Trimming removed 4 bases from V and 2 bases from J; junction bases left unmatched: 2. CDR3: CASSRGTAYEQYF. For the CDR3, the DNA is TGCGCCAGCAGCCGGGGGACAGCCTACGAGCAGTACTTC.

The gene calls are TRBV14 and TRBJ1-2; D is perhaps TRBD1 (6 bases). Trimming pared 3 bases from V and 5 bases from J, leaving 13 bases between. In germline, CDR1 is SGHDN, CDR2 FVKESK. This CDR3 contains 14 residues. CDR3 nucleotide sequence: TGTGCCAGCAGCCAGGACAGCCTCCTGTATGGCTACACCTTC. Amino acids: CASSQDSLLYGYTF.

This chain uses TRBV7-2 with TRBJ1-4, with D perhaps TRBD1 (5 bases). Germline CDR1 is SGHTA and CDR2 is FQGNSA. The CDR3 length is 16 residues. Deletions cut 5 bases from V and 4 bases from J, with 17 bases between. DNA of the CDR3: TGTGCCAGCAGCAAGCGGTCTGGCGGGGGTAATGAAAAACTGTTTTTT. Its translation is CASSKRSGGGNEKLFF.

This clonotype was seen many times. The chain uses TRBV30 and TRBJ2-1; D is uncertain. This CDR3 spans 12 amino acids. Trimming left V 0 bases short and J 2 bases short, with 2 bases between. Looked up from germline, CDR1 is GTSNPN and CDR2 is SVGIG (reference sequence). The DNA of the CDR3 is TGTGCCTGGAGTGTCCCCTACAATGAGCAGTTCTTC. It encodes CAWSVPYNEQFF. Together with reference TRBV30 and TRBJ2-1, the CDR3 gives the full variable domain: SQTIHQWPATLVQPVGSPLSLECTVEGTSNPNLYWYRQAAGRGLQLLFYSVGIGQISSEVPQNLSASRPQDRQFILSSKKLLLSDSGFYLCAWSVPYNEQFFGPGTRLTVL.

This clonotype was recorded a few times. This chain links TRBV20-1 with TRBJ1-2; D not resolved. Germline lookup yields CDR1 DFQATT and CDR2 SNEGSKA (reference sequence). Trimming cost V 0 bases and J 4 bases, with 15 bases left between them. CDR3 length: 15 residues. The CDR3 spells CSAREQAAGLYGYTF. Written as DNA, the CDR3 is TGCAGTGCTAGAGAGCAGGCGGCAGGTCTCTATGGCTACACCTTC.